Described below is a single T cell receptor (beta chain) sequence and its context. Its antigen is unknown. This sample was taken from a study of post-analysis software for immune sequencing data. The trim removed 0 bases at V and 4 bases at J, leaving 8 bases unmatched. Looked up from germline, CDR1 is DFQATT and CDR2 is SNEGSKA (reference sequence). The CDR3 spans 17 residues. Study results and caveats: The study found significantly lower normalized Chao1 diversity in multiple sclerosis patients than in controls. Comparison of patients with controls showed 4 to 6 TRBV segments more frequent in patients, TRBV5-6, TRBV5-1 and TRBV20-1 among them.

Unique molecular identifiers were present in the TCR beta cDNA libraries. MiXCR, run by TCRdb on the PCR reads, gives a single entry per CDR3 protein. The sample records about 570,000 distinct CDR3 sequences, roughly 34% being singletons. This receptor was identified in a girl aged 2-17 years with multiple sclerosis. The V and J genes are TRBV20-1 and TRBJ2-1, with TRBD2 matching 11 bases. The material sequenced was blood. As DNA, the CDR3 is TGCAGTGCTAGAGATATGAGACTAGCGGGGAGATACAATGAGCAGTTCTTC. It is translated as CSARDMRLAGRYNEQFF.